This T cell receptor beta chain was documented in a study of blood T cell repertoires in COVID-19. CDR3 length: 16 amino acids. Trimming left V 4 bases short and J 1 base short, with 16 bases between. The germline V gene has CDR1 SGHVS and CDR2 FNYEAQ. Profiling relied on immunoSEQ multiplex PCR, and the TCRdb table lists in-frame clones only, not all of them. Of roughly 41,000 clones listed, around 85% are singletons. The sequencing sample was made of peripheral blood. The clonotype was recovered from a human donor in a cohort sampled during active COVID-19. The donor label of this sample is uncertain. The chain couples TRBV7-6 to TRBJ2-5, with D possibly being TRBD2 (5 bases). The CDR3 DNA is TGTGCCAGCAGCTCCCAACTAGGATCCCTCCAAGAGACCCAGTACTTC. The encoded protein is CASSSQLGSLQETQYF.